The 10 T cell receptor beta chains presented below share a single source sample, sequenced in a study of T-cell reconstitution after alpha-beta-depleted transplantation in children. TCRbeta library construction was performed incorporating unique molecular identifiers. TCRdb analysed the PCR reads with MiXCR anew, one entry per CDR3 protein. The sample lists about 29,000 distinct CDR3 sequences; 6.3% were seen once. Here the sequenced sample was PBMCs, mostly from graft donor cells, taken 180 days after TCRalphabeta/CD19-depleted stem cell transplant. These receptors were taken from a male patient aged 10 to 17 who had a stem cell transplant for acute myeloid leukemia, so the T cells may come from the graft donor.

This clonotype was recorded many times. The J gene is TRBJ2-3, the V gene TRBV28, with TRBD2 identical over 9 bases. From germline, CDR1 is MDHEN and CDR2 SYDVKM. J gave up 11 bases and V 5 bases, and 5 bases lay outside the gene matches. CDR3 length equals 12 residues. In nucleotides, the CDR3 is TGTGCCAGCAGTGCCGGGACTAGCAGGCAGTATTTT. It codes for CASSAGTSRQYF.

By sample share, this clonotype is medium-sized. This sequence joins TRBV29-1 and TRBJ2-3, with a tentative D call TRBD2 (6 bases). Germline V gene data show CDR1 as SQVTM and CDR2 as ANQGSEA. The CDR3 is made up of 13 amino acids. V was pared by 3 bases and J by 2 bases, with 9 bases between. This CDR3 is CSVDSGVTDTQYF. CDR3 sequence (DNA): TGCAGCGTTGACTCGGGGGTCACAGATACGCAGTATTTT.

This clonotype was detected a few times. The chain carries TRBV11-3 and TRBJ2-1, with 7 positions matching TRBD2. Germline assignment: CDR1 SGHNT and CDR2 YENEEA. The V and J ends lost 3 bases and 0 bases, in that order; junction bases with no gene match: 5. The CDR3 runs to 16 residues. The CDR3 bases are TGTGCCAGCAGCTTGGGCGGGAGAGTCTCCTACAATGAGCAGTTCTTC. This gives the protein CASSLGGRVSYNEQFF. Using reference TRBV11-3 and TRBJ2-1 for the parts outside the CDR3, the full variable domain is EAGVVQSPRYKIIEKKQPVAFWCNPISGHNTLYWYLQNLGQGPELLIRYENEEAVDDSQLPKDRFSAERLKGVDSTLKIQPAELGDSAVYLCASSLGGRVSYNEQFFGPGTRLTVL.

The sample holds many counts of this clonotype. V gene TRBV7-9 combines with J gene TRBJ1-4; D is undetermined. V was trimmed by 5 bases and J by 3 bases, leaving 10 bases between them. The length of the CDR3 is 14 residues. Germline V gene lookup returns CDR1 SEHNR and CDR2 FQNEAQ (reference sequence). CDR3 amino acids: CASSLSWPNEKLFF. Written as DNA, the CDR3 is TGTGCCAGCAGCCTTAGCTGGCCTAATGAAAAACTGTTTTTT.

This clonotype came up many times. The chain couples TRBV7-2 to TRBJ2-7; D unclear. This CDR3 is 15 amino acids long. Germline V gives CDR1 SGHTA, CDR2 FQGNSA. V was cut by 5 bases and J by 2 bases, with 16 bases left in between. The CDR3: CASSLTPGVTYEQYF. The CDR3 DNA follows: TGTGCCAGCAGCCTAACCCCGGGCGTTACCTACGAGCAGTACTTC.

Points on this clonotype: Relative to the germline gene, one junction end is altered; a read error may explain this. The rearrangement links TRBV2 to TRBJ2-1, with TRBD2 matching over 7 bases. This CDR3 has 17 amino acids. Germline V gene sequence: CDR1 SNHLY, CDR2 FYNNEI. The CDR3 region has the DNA TGCGCCAGCAGTGAAGCGGGACGGGTAAGCTCCTACTATGAGCAGTTCTTC. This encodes CASSEAGRVSSYYEQFF.

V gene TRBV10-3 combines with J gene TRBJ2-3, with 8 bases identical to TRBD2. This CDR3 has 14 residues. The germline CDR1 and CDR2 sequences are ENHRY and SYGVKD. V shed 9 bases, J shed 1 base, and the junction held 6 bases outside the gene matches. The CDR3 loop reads CAMGPGGGTDTQYF. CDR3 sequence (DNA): TGTGCCATGGGCCCGGGAGGGGGCACAGATACGCAGTATTTT.

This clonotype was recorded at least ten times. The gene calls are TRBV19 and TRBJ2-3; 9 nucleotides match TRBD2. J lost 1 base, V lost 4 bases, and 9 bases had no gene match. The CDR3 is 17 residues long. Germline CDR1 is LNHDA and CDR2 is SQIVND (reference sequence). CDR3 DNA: TGTGCCAGTAGTACCCCCATAGCGGGAGTGGGCACAGATACGCAGTATTTT. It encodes CASSTPIAGVGTDTQYF.

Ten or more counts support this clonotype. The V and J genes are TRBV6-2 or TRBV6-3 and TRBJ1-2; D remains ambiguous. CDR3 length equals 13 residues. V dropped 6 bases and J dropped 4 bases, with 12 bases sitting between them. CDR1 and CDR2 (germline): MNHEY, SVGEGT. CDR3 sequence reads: CASSFRNSYGYTF. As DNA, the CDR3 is TGTGCCAGCAGCTTCAGGAATTCCTATGGCTACACCTTC.

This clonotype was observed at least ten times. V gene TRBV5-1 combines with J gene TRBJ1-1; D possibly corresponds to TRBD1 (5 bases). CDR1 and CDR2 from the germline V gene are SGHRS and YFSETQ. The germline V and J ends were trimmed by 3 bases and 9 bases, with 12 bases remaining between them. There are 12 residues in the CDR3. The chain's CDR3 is CASSSGGGKAFF. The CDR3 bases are TGCGCCAGCAGCTCGGGGGGGGGAAAAGCTTTCTTT.